The rows below give T cell receptor beta chains drawn from one sample of a study of cytomegalovirus exposure and HLA in healthy donors. Here immunoSEQ multiplex PCR was the method, and the copy in TCRdb shows in-frame clones only, minus some. The sample carries tens of thousands of clones, 60% to 80% recorded once. Specimen: PBMCs. Every receptor here comes from a woman between 25 and 40 years old in good health and CMV-seropositive. CDR3s include the opening cysteine and the closing phenylalanine or tryptophan. Fields, in order: D gene, V gene, CDR3 length, J gene, clone size, CDR3 protein, CDR3 DNA. D genes are given only for firm matches. A row's size may be missing; if present it is once, few, many or a size class.

D: .
V: TRBV29-1
length: 15
J: TRBJ1-4
size: .
CDR3: CSVTTGLGTNEKLFF
DNA: TGCAGCGTAACAACAGGGTTGGGAACTAATGAAAAACTGTTTTTT

D: TRBD1
V: TRBV10-3
length: 15
J: TRBJ2-7
size: .
CDR3: CAISETDRVRGEQYF
DNA: TGTGCCATCAGTGAGACCGACAGGGTCAGAGGCGAGCAGTACTTC

D: TRBD1
V: TRBV18
length: 15
J: TRBJ2-1
size: .
CDR3: CASSTDRGNYNEQFF
DNA: TGTGCCAGCTCAACCGACAGGGGGAACTACAATGAGCAGTTCTTC

D: .
V: TRBV6-1
length: 13
J: TRBJ2-1
size: .
CDR3: CASSGPSSNEQFF
DNA: TGTGCCAGCAGTGGGCCTTCGTCCAATGAGCAGTTCTTC

D: TRBD2
V: TRBV7-2
length: 15
J: TRBJ2-7
size: .
CDR3: CASSQTSGRTYEQYF
DNA: TGTGCCAGCAGCCAGACTAGCGGGAGGACCTACGAGCAGTACTTC

D: .
V: TRBV28
length: 16
J: TRBJ2-3
size: once
CDR3: CASSLLPAGHPDTQYF
DNA: TGTGCCAGCAGTTTATTGCCAGCGGGACACCCAGATACGCAGTATTTT

D: TRBD1
V: TRBV28
length: 16
J: TRBJ1-5
size: .
CDR3: CASRLLTGGSNQPQHF
DNA: TGTGCCAGCAGACTGTTAACAGGGGGGAGCAATCAGCCCCAGCATTTT

D: .
V: TRBV7-9
length: 13
J: TRBJ1-2
size: .
CDR3: CASSLALGDGYTF
DNA: TGTGCCAGCAGCTTAGCGCTAGGGGATGGCTACACCTTC

D: .
V: TRBV5-4
length: 15
J: TRBJ1-5
size: .
CDR3: CASSLDGGGRQPQHF
DNA: TGTGCCAGCAGCTTGGACGGGGGAGGACGTCAGCCCCAGCATTTT

D: .
V: TRBV9
length: 13
J: TRBJ2-2
size: .
CDR3: CASSVEGAGELFF
DNA: TGTGCCAGCAGCGTAGAGGGAGCCGGGGAGCTGTTTTTT

D: .
V: TRBV15
length: 15
J: TRBJ1-1
size: .
CDR3: CATSSVGRGNTEAFF
DNA: TGTGCCACCAGCAGTGTTGGCAGGGGAAACACTGAAGCTTTCTTT

D: .
V: TRBV5-6
length: 15
J: TRBJ2-3
size: once
CDR3: CASSSGSLEWDTQYF
DNA: TGTGCCAGCAGCTCCGGTTCACTAGAGTGGGATACGCAGTATTTT

D: .
V: TRBV30
length: 12
J: TRBJ2-7
size: .
CDR3: CAWAVGGQEQYF
DNA: TGTGCCTGGGCGGTCGGGGGGCAGGAGCAGTACTTC

D: .
V: TRBV4-3
length: 18
J: TRBJ1-1
size: .
CDR3: CASSQEEFSRLLNTEAFF
DNA: TGCGCCAGCAGCCAAGAGGAGTTTAGTCGGCTCCTGAACACTGAAGCTTTCTTT

D: .
V: TRBV30
length: 13
J: TRBJ1-1
size: .
CDR3: CAWSVQGSTEAFF
DNA: TGTGCCTGGAGTGTACAGGGTAGCACTGAAGCTTTCTTT

D: TRBD2
V: TRBV6-1
length: 15
J: TRBJ2-6
size: .
CDR3: CASSEAWGGPNVLTF
DNA: TGTGCCAGCAGTGAAGCGTGGGGGGGACCCAACGTCCTGACTTTC

D: TRBD1
V: TRBV6-6
length: 13
J: TRBJ1-2
size: .
CDR3: CASSPDRAQGYTF
DNA: TGTGCCAGCAGTCCCGACAGGGCGCAGGGCTACACCTTC

D: TRBD1
V: TRBV7-2
length: 15
J: TRBJ1-2
size: .
CDR3: CASSLSYRGSNGYTF
DNA: TGTGCCAGCAGCTTATCTTACAGGGGCAGTAATGGCTACACCTTC

D: .
V: TRBV29-1
length: 11
J: TRBJ1-1
size: .
CDR3: CSVVRGQEAFF
DNA: TGCAGCGTTGTCAGAGGCCAGGAAGCTTTCTTT

D: .
V: TRBV2
length: 13
J: TRBJ1-1
size: .
CDR3: CASSPTRNTEAFF
DNA: TGTGCCAGCAGTCCGACAAGGAACACTGAAGCTTTCTTT

D: TRBD2
V: TRBV29-1
length: 17
J: TRBJ2-5
size: .
CDR3: CSVNVVRLAVSQETQYF
DNA: TGCAGCGTTAATGTAGTAAGACTAGCGGTTTCCCAAGAGACCCAGTACTTC

D: TRBD1
V: TRBV29-1
length: 14
J: TRBJ1-2
size: .
CDR3: CSAQDRAANYGYTF
DNA: TGCAGCGCCCAGGACAGGGCTGCCAACTATGGCTACACCTTC

D: TRBD1
V: TRBV6-5
length: 14
J: TRBJ1-1
size: .
CDR3: CASIVNRGNTEAFF
DNA: TGTGCCAGCATTGTAAACAGGGGAAACACTGAAGCTTTCTTT

D: .
V: TRBV29-1
length: 15
J: TRBJ2-2
size: .
CDR3: CSVRGHTTNTGELFF
DNA: TGCAGCGTTAGGGGACACACTACGAACACCGGGGAGCTGTTTTTT

D: .
V: TRBV4-1
length: 15
J: TRBJ2-7
size: .
CDR3: CASSQGEGSSYEQYF
DNA: TGCGCCAGCAGCCAAGGAGAGGGAAGCTCCTACGAGCAGTACTTC

D: .
V: TRBV25-1
length: 16
J: TRBJ1-1
size: .
CDR3: CASSAEAERMNTEAFF
DNA: TGTGCCAGCAGTGCCGAGGCCGAACGGATGAACACTGAAGCTTTCTTT

D: TRBD2
V: TRBV18
length: 11
J: TRBJ2-3
size: .
CDR3: CASSGGDTQYF
DNA: TGTGCCAGCTCGGGAGGGGATACGCAGTATTTT

D: .
V: TRBV6-5
length: 13
J: TRBJ1-1
size: few
CDR3: CASSYEFQGEAFF
DNA: TGTGCCAGCAGTTACGAGTTTCAGGGTGAAGCTTTCTTT

D: TRBD1
V: TRBV7-2
length: 17
J: TRBJ1-4
size: .
CDR3: CASSPVAVGQGTKKLFF
DNA: TGTGCCAGCAGCCCCGTTGCTGTTGGACAGGGTACGAAAAAACTGTTTTTT

D: .
V: TRBV7-2
length: 11
J: TRBJ1-1
size: once
CDR3: CASSTYNSAFF
DNA: TGTGCCAGCAGCACTTACAACAGCGCTTTCTTT

D: TRBD1
V: TRBV28
length: 12
J: TRBJ1-2
size: few
CDR3: CATSGGSYGYTF
DNA: TGTGCCACCTCAGGGGGCAGCTATGGCTACACCTTC

D: TRBD1
V: TRBV10-3
length: 12
J: TRBJ1-2
size: .
CDR3: CAGRTGNYGYTF
DNA: TGTGCCGGGAGGACAGGGAACTATGGCTACACCTTC

D: TRBD1
V: TRBV2
length: 13
J: TRBJ1-1
size: .
CDR3: CATQTGWNTEAFF
DNA: TGTGCCACCCAGACAGGGTGGAACACTGAAGCTTTCTTT

D: TRBD1
V: TRBV25-1
length: 13
J: TRBJ1-2
size: .
CDR3: CASSETGSYVYTF
DNA: TGTGCCAGCAGTGAGACAGGGAGCTATGTCTACACCTTC

D: .
V: TRBV30
length: 14
J: TRBJ2-1
size: .
CDR3: CAWSETNLYNEQFF
DNA: TGTGCCTGGAGTGAGACAAACCTTTACAATGAGCAGTTCTTC

D: .
V: TRBV5-4
length: 16
J: TRBJ1-4
size: few
CDR3: CASSLSADSTNEKLFF
DNA: TGTGCCAGCAGCTTATCAGCGGATTCGACTAATGAAAAACTGTTTTTT

D: .
V: TRBV28
length: 15
J: TRBJ2-1
size: .
CDR3: CASKTSVLLYNEQFF
DNA: TGTGCCAGCAAAACCTCGGTCCTCCTCTACAATGAGCAGTTCTTC

D: TRBD1
V: TRBV7-6
length: 16
J: TRBJ1-3
size: .
CDR3: CASSLGTGSSGNTIYF
DNA: TGTGCCAGCAGCTTGGGGACAGGGAGCTCTGGAAACACCATATATTTT

D: .
V: TRBV29-1
length: 15
J: TRBJ2-3
size: .
CDR3: CSVASAGLSTDTQYF
DNA: TGCAGCGTTGCAAGCGCGGGCCTTAGCACAGATACGCAGTATTTT

D: TRBD1
V: TRBV30
length: 15
J: TRBJ2-1
size: .
CDR3: CAWSVRDRGSNEQFF
DNA: TGTGCCTGGAGTGTAAGGGACAGGGGGTCGAATGAGCAGTTCTTC

D: TRBD2
V: TRBV29-1
length: 18
J: TRBJ2-3
size: .
CDR3: CSVEVGGRALTSTDTQYF
DNA: TGCAGCGTGGAGGTGGGCGGGAGGGCCTTGACTAGCACAGATACGCAGTATTTT

D: .
V: TRBV29-1
length: 13
J: TRBJ2-7
size: .
CDR3: CSVAPYSSYEQYF
DNA: TGCAGCGTTGCCCCGTACAGCTCCTACGAGCAGTACTTC

D: TRBD2
V: TRBV4-2
length: 17
J: TRBJ2-1
size: once
CDR3: CASSQDRASGKYNEQFF
DNA: TGTGCCAGCAGCCAAGATCGGGCTAGCGGTAAATACAATGAGCAGTTCTTC

D: TRBD1
V: TRBV28
length: 14
J: TRBJ1-2
size: .
CDR3: CASSSDRHGYGYTF
DNA: TGTGCCAGCAGTTCGGACAGGCATGGGTATGGCTACACCTTC

D: .
V: TRBV28
length: 15
J: TRBJ1-1
size: .
CDR3: CASSFLGISDTEAFF
DNA: TGTGCCAGCAGTTTCTTGGGCATTTCGGACACTGAAGCTTTCTTT